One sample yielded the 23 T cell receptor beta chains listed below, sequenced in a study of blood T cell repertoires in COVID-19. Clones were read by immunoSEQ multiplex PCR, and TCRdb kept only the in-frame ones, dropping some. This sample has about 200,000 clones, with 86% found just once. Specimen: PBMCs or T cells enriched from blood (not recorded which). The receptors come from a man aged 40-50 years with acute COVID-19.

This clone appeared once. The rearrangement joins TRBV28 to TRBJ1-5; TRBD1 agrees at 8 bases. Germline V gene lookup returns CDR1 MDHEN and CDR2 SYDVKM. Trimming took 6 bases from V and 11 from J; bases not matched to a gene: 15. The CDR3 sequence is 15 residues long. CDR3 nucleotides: TGTGCCAGCAGCTTCGGACAGGGTGGGGAATGGGCCCAGCATTTT. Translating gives CASSFGQGGEWAQHF. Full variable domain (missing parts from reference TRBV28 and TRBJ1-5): DVKVTQSSRYLVKRTGEKVFLECVQDMDHENMFWYRQDPGLGLRLIYFSYDVKMKEKGDIPEGYSVSREKKERFSLILESASTNQTSMYLCASSFGQGGEWAQHFGDGTRLSIL.

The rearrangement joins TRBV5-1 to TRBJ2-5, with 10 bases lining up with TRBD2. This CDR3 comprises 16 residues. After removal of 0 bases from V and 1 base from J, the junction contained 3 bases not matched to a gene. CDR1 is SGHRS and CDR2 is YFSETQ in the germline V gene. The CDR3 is CASSLEPSGSQETQYF. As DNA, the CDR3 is TGCGCCAGCAGCTTGGAGCCTAGCGGGAGCCAAGAGACCCAGTACTTC.

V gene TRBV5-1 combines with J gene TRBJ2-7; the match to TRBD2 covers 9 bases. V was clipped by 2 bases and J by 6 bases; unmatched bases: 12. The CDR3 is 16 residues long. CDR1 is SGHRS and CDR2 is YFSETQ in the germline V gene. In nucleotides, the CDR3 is TGCGCCAGCAGCTTCCAGAGCGGGACTAGCTCCCTCGAGCAGTACTTC. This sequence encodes CASSFQSGTSSLEQYF.

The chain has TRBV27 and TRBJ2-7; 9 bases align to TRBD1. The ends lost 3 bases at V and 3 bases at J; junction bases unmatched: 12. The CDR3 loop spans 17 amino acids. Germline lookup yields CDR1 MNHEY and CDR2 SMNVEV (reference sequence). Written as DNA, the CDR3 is TGTGCCAGCAGTTTTATAGGGACTGGGACAGGGAACTACGAGCAGTACTTC. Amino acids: CASSFIGTGTGNYEQYF.

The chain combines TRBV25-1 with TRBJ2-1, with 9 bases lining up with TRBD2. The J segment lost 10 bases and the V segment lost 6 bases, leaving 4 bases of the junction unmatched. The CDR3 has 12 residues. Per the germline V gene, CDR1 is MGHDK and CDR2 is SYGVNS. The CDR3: CASSLSGREQFF. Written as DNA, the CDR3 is TGTGCCAGCAGCTTAAGCGGGAGGGAGCAGTTCTTC.

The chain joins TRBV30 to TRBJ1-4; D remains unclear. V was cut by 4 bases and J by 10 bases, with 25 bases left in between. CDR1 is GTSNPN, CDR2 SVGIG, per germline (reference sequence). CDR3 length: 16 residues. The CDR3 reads CAWTPGSSMKAPKLFF. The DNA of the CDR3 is TGTGCCTGGACCCCGGGTTCTTCTATGAAAGCCCCAAAACTGTTTTTT.

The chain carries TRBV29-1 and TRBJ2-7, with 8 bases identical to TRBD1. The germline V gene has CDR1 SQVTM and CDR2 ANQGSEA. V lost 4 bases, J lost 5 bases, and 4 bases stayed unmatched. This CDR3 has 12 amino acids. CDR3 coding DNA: TGCAGCGTTGGGACAGGGACGGACGAGCAGTACTTC. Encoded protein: CSVGTGTDEQYF.

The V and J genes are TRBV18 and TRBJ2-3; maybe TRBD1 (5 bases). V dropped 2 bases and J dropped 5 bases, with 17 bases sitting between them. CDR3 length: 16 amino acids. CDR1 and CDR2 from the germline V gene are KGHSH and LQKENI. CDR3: CASSPGAVGTGDTQYF. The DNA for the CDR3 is TGTGCCAGCTCACCAGGGGCAGTCGGCACGGGAGATACGCAGTATTTT. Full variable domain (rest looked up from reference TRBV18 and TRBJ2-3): NAGVMQNPRHLVRRRGQEARLRCSPMKGHSHVYWYRQLPEEGLKFMVYLQKENIIDESGMPKERFSAEFPKEGPSILRIQQVVRGDSAAYFCASSPGAVGTGDTQYFGPGTRLTVL.

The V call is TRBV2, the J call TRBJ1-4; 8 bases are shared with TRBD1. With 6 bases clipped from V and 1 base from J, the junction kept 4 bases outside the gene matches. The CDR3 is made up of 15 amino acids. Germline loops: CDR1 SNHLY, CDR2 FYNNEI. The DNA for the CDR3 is TGTGCCAGCAGAACCGACAGGGGAACTAATGAAAAACTGTTTTTT. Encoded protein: CASRTDRGTNEKLFF.

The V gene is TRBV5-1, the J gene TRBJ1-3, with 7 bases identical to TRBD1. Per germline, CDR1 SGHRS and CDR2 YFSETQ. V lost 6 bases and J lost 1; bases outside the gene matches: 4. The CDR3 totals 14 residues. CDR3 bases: TGCGCCAGCACTCCGACAGGGTCTGGAAACACCATATATTTT. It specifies CASTPTGSGNTIYF.

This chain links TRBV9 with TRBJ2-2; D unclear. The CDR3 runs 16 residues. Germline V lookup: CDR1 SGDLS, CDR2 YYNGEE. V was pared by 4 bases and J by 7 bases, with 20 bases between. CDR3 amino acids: CASSPHSPVGFGELFF. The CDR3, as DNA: TGTGCCAGCAGCCCCCATAGTCCCGTCGGGTTCGGGGAGCTGTTTTTT.

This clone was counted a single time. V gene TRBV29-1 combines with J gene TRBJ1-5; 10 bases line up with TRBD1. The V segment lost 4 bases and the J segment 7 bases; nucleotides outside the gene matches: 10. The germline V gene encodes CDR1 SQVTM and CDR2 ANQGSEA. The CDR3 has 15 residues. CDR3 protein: CSVVTVTGGGQPQHF. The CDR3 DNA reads TGCAGCGTTGTGACGGTGACAGGGGGCGGACAGCCCCAGCATTTT.

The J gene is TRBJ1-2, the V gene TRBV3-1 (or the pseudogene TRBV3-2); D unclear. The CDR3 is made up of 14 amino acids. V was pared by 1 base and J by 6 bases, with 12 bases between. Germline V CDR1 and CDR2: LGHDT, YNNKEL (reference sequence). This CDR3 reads CASSQGSPAHGYTF. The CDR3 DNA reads TGTGCCAGCAGCCAAGGGAGTCCAGCCCATGGCTACACCTTC.

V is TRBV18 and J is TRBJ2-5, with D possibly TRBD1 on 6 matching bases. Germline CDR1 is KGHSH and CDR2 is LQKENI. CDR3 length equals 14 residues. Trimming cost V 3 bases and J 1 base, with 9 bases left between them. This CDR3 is CASSPRQVQETQYF. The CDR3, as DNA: TGTGCCAGCTCACCTAGACAGGTCCAAGAGACCCAGTACTTC.

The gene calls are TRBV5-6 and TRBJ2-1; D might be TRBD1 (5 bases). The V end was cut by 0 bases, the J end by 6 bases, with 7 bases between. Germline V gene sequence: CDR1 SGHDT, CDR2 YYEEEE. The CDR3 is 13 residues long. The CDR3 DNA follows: TGTGCCAGCAGCTTGGGGACACCCAATGAGCAGTTCTTC. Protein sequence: CASSLGTPNEQFF.

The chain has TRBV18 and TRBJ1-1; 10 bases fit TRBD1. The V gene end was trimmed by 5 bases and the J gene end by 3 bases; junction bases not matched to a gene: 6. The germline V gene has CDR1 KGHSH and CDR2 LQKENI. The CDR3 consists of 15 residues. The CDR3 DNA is TGTGCCAGCTCATCCGAGACAGGGGGCTACACTGAAGCTTTCTTT. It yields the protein CASSSETGGYTEAFF.

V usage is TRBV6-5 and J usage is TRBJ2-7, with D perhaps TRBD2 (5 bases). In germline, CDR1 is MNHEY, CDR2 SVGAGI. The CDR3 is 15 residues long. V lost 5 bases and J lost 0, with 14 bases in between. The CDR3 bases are TGTGCCAGCAGTAGGACTTTCACTAGCTCCTACGAGCAGTACTTC. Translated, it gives CASSRTFTSSYEQYF.

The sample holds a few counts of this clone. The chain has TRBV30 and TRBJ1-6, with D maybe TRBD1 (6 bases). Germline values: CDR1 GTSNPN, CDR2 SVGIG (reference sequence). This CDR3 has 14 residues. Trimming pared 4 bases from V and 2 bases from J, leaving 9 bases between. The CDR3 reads CAWNRATYNSPLHF. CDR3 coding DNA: TGTGCCTGGAACAGGGCAACCTATAATTCACCCCTCCACTTT.

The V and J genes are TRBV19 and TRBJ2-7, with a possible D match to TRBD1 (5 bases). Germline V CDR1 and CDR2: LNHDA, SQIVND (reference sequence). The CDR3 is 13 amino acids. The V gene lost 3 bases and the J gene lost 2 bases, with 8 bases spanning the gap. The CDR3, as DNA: TGTGCCAGTAGTATTGGACAAGCCTACGAGCAGTACTTC. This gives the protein CASSIGQAYEQYF.

As DNA, the CDR3 is TGTGCCTGGAGTGTACAGGGCTATGGCTACACCTTC. This codes for CAWSVQGYGYTF. This chain connects TRBV30 to TRBJ1-2, with D perhaps TRBD1 (6 bases). CDR1 and CDR2 from the germline V gene are GTSNPN and SVGIG (reference sequence). The V end was cut by 0 bases, the J end by 4 bases, with 6 bases between. The CDR3 spans 12 residues. Full variable domain (rest looked up from reference TRBV30 and TRBJ1-2): SQTIHQWPATLVQPVGSPLSLECTVEGTSNPNLYWYRQAAGRGLQLLFYSVGIGQISSEVPQNLSASRPQDRQFILSSKKLLLSDSGFYLCAWSVQGYGYTFGSGTRLTVV.

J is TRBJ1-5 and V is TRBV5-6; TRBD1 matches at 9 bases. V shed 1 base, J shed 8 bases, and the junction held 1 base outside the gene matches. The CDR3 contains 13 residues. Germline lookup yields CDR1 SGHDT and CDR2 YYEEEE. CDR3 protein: CASSLTGGKPQHF. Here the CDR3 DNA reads TGTGCCAGCAGCTTGACAGGGGGCAAGCCCCAGCATTTT.

Here the CDR3 DNA reads TGTGCCAGCAGTGAAAGGGGGCTCACTTCCCAGCAGTACTTC. This gives the protein CASSERGLTSQQYF. V and J are TRBV6-1 and TRBJ2-7; the match to TRBD1 covers 7 bases. V trimming: 2 bases; J trimming: 8 bases; junction bases outside the gene matches: 9. Germline V gives CDR1 MNHNS, CDR2 SASEGT. The CDR3 consists of 14 residues.

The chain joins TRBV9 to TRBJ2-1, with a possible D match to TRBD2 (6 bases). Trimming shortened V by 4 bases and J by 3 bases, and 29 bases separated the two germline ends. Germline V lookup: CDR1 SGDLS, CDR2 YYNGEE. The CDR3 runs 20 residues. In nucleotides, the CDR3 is TGTGCCAGCAGCCAACGTGGGACTCCCTCAGCCCTAACGGTCTACAATGAGCAGTTCTTC. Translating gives CASSQRGTPSALTVYNEQFF.